This T cell receptor (beta chain) was identified in a study of blood T cell repertoires in COVID-19. A single count supports this clone. Profiled with immunoSEQ multiplex PCR; TCRdb holds only in-frame clones, not every one. Of roughly 98,000 clones listed, 82% are singletons. J was trimmed by 5 bases and V by 7 bases; bases with no gene match: 9. The V gene's germline CDR1 is LNHDA and CDR2 SQIVND (reference sequence). The CDR3 is made up of 15 amino acids. This sequence joins TRBV19 and TRBJ2-3, with 10 bases that match TRBD2. This receptor was identified in a man between 65 and 85 years old with active or convalescent COVID-19. What was sequenced was peripheral blood. The CDR3 nucleotides read TGTGCCAGTAATAGGTTAGCGGGGGGCGGAGATACGCAGTATTTT. This sequence encodes CASNRLAGGGDTQYF. Complete variable domain (other parts from reference TRBV19 and TRBJ2-3): DGGITQSPKYLFRKEGQNVTLSCEQNLNHDAMYWYRQDPGQGLRLIYYSQIVNDFQKGDIAEGYSVSREKKESFPLTVTSAQKNPTAFYLCASNRLAGGGDTQYFGPGTRLTVL.